This T cell receptor beta chain stems from a study of patients and donors after allogeneic stem cell transplantation. TCRdb processed the RT-PCR reads anew with MiXCR; each CDR3 protein has one entry. This table holds 800,000 to 1,000,000 distinct CDR3 sequences, about a sixth found once. The table lists this clonotype with a few counts. V lost 7 bases and J 0 bases, leaving 14 bases between the germline ends. Germline CDR1 SQVTM, CDR2 ANQGSEA. The CDR3 has 14 residues. The origin of this receptor is a human donor who was either an allogeneic HSCT recipient or a stem cell or donor lymphocyte infusion donor (not recorded which). It is not recorded whose cells these are; they may come from a transplant donor. The sample was blood, either unsorted or a sorted T cell fraction (not recorded which). This rearrangement joins TRBV29-1 to TRBJ2-3, with D possibly called TRBD1 or TRBD2 (5 bases each). The CDR3 nucleotides read TGCAGCGGGGTCGGGGACCGAAGCACAGATACGCAGTATTTT. This translates into CSGVGDRSTDTQYF.